These 8 T cell receptor beta chains share one sample of origin, sequenced in a study of early T cells in non-severe SARS-CoV-2 infection. A single record per CDR3 protein comes from TCRdb applying MiXCR to the 5' RACE reads. The repertoire includes 63,000 or so distinct CDR3 sequences, approximately 10% of them detected once, and around 5% sits in the top ten. Material: whole blood, obtained at baseline. These TCRs come from an adult who was a healthcare worker with PCR-confirmed SARS-CoV-2 infection or an uninfected control (not recorded which).

The genes are TRBV7-9 and TRBJ2-3; D uncertain. Trimming removed 0 bases at V and 9 bases at J, with 13 bases between. This CDR3 is built from 14 residues. The germline CDR1 and CDR2 sequences are SEHNR and FQNEAQ (reference sequence). This CDR3 is CASSLAHRQETQYF. CDR3 in DNA: TGTGCCAGCAGCTTAGCGCATAGGCAGGAGACGCAGTATTTT.

This clonotype was counted a few times. The V gene is TRBV7-2, the J gene TRBJ2-1; 9 bases agree with TRBD2. The CDR3 loop spans 16 amino acids. Germline V lookup: CDR1 SGHTA, CDR2 FQGNSA. The V gene end was trimmed by 6 bases and the J gene end by 4 bases; junction bases not matched to a gene: 10. The CDR3 region is CASRSRASGVYNEQFF. DNA of the CDR3: TGTGCCAGCAGGTCGCGGGCTAGCGGGGTTTACAATGAGCAGTTCTTC. Full variable domain (rest looked up from reference TRBV7-2 and TRBJ2-1): GAGVSQSPSNKVTEKGKDVELRCDPISGHTALYWYRQSLGQGLEFLIYFQGNSAPDKSGLPSDRFSAERTGGSVSTLTIQRTQQEDSAVYLCASRSRASGVYNEQFFGPGTRLTVL.

This clonotype was observed a handful of times. The J gene is TRBJ1-2, the V gene TRBV6-1; 7 positions match TRBD1. The CDR3 runs 12 residues. CDR1 MNHNS and CDR2 SASEGT come from the germline V gene. The V and J ends lost 5 bases and 8 bases, in that order; junction bases with no gene match: 5. The CDR3 DNA reads TGTGCCAGCAGTCCGGACAGGCGAGGCTACACCTTC. Its protein product is CASSPDRRGYTF.

This clonotype was counted only a few times. This CDR3 is CASSPGGTRAYEQYF. The CDR3 DNA is TGCGCCAGCAGCCCGGGGGGGACCCGAGCCTACGAGCAGTACTTC. V usage is TRBV4-3 and J usage is TRBJ2-7; 8 bases map to TRBD2. V lost 4 bases and J lost 2; bases outside the gene matches: 7. CDR1 and CDR2 from the germline V gene are LGHNA and YSLEER. The CDR3 loop spans 15 amino acids.

The chain uses TRBV14 and TRBJ2-1; no firm D call. Deletions cut 0 bases from V and 12 bases from J, with 15 bases between. This CDR3 contains 14 residues. Germline lookup yields CDR1 SGHDN and CDR2 FVKESK. The CDR3 is CASSQDIASPWQFF. Written as DNA, the CDR3 is TGTGCCAGCAGCCAAGATATCGCCTCCCCGTGGCAGTTCTTC.

The chain couples TRBV2 to TRBJ2-7; possibly TRBD1 or TRBD2 for D (5 bases each). This CDR3 region has 13 residues. Germline values: CDR1 SNHLY, CDR2 FYNNEI. Trimming took 6 bases from V and 2 from J, leaving 11 bases between them. Here the CDR3 reads CASRGRDPYEQYF. CDR3 bases: TGTGCCAGCAGGGGCAGGGACCCCTACGAGCAGTACTTC.

Here the CDR3 reads CASSLPGTGNTGELFF. The CDR3 nucleotides read TGCGCCAGCAGCTTACCCGGGACAGGGAACACCGGGGAGCTGTTTTTT. The chain has TRBV5-1 and TRBJ2-2, with TRBD1 matching 8 bases. Trimming removed 2 bases from V and 1 base from J; junction bases left unmatched: 4. The germline gives CDR1 SGHRS, CDR2 YFSETQ. This CDR3 region has 16 residues.

This clonotype was seen many times. The chain joins TRBV9 to TRBJ2-2; 7 bases fit TRBD1. Looked up from germline, CDR1 is SGDLS and CDR2 is YYNGEE. This CDR3 is built from 17 residues. V dropped 3 bases and J dropped 3; count of bases not matched to a gene: 11. In DNA, the CDR3 is TGTGCCAGCAGCGACCGATCAGGGGGTAGTTACACCGGGGAGCTGTTTTTT. As protein: CASSDRSGGSYTGELFF.